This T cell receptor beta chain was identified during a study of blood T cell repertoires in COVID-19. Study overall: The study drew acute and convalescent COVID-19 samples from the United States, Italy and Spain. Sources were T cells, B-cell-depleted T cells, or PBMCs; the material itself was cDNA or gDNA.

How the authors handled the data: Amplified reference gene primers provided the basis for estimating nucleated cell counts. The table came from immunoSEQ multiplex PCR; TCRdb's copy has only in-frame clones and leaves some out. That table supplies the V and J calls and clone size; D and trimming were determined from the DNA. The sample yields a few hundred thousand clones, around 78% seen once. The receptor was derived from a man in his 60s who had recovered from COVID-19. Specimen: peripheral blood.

The CDR3 protein is CAWKSQIFYGYTF. CDR3 DNA sequence: TGTGCCTGGAAATCACAGATCTTCTATGGCTACACCTTC. The J gene is TRBJ1-2, the V gene TRBV30; D uncertain. The CDR3 has 13 residues. Trimming removed 4 bases at V and 4 bases at J, with 13 bases between. Germline CDR1 is GTSNPN and CDR2 is SVGIG (reference sequence).